A selection of T cell receptor beta chains follows, all from one sample in a study of early T cells in non-severe SARS-CoV-2 infection. Via MiXCR, TCRdb re-called the 5' RACE reads, giving one row per CDR3 protein. This table holds about 48,000 distinct CDR3 sequences, around 6.4% found once. The input for sequencing was whole blood, taken at baseline. The source is an adult who was a healthcare worker with PCR-confirmed SARS-CoV-2 infection or an uninfected control (not recorded which). The CDR3 runs from the conserved cysteine through the conserved F or W. D genes are given only for firm matches. Only part of the rows carry a size: once, few, many, or a class if the clone is expanded.

J gene,clone size,V gene,D gene,CDR3 DNA,CDR3 protein
TRBJ2-5,NA,TRBV7-2,TRBD2,TGTGCCAGCTCGCCTACGCAGGGAGGGGAGACCCAGTACTTC,CASSPTQGGETQYF
TRBJ1-6,few,TRBV12-3/TRBV12-4,TRBD1,TGTGCCAGCAGTTTGACAGGGGGTTCACCCCTCCACTTT,CASSLTGGSPLHF
TRBJ2-5,many,TRBV30,NA,TGTGCCTGGAGTGTACCGGGGCGGGAGACCCAGTACTTC,CAWSVPGRETQYF
TRBJ1-1,few,TRBV5-6,TRBD1,TGTGCCAGCAGTTCGATTCAGGGGGCGGGGACTGAAGCTTTCTTT,CASSSIQGAGTEAFF
TRBJ1-6,many,TRBV20-1,NA,TGCAGTGCTAGAGATTGGGGCAGGGTGAATTCACCCCTCCACTTT,CSARDWGRVNSPLHF
TRBJ2-5,NA,TRBV27,NA,TGTGCCAGCAGTTTTAAAGTTCTCGGCACCCAGTACTTC,CASSFKVLGTQYF
TRBJ2-5,many,TRBV7-6,NA,TGTGCCAGCAGCTTAGGTTGGGAAACCCAGTACTTC,CASSLGWETQYF
TRBJ2-5,many,TRBV7-9,NA,TGTGCCAGCAGCTTCGAGTATGATCAAGAGACCCAGTACTTC,CASSFEYDQETQYF
TRBJ1-1,many,TRBV18,NA,TGTGCCAGCTCAGGGGTCGATCCTGAAGCTTTCTTT,CASSGVDPEAFF
TRBJ2-7,NA,TRBV20-1,NA,TGCAGTGCTATCGGGGAAAGGCAGTACTTC,CSAIGERQYF
TRBJ1-4,NA,TRBV20-1,NA,TGCAGTGCGCTCAGTGGGGCTAATGAAAAACTGTTTTTT,CSALSGANEKLFF
TRBJ2-1,few,TRBV29-1,TRBD2,TGCAGCGTTGAATCCGCTCCTTGGGAGGGTATCAATGAGCAGTTCTTC,CSVESAPWEGINEQFF
TRBJ2-7,many,TRBV6-5,TRBD1,TGTGCCAGCACCCGCCGGACAGGGGGAGAGCAGTACTTC,CASTRRTGGEQYF
TRBJ2-5,NA,TRBV21-1,NA,TGTGCCAGCAGCAAAGGGGCAGCCAAGAGAACCCAGTACTTC,CASSKGAAKRTQYF
TRBJ2-1,many,TRBV19,NA,TGTGCCAGTAGTGCCAATGAGCAGTTCTTC,CASSANEQFF
TRBJ1-6,many,TRBV12-3/TRBV12-4,NA,TGTGCCAGCAGTTTTGTAGTACAGAGCCCTTATAATTCACCCCTCCACTTT,CASSFVVQSPYNSPLHF
TRBJ2-5,NA,TRBV23-1,NA,TGCGCCAGCAGTCTGAAATCGGAAGAGACCCAGTACTTC,CASSLKSEETQYF
TRBJ2-3,NA,TRBV6-2/TRBV6-3,TRBD1,TGTGCCAGCAGTGACAGGGGTACAGATACGCAGTATTTT,CASSDRGTDTQYF
TRBJ1-1,few,TRBV3-1,NA,TGTGCCAGCAGCCAAGATCTGAGCAGACTCCAAGCTTTCTTT,CASSQDLSRLQAFF
TRBJ2-3,many,TRBV18,TRBD2,TGTGCCAGCTCACCGACGACTAGCGGGAGAACGACAGATACGCAGTATTTT,CASSPTTSGRTTDTQYF
TRBJ2-7,NA,TRBV29-1,TRBD1,TGCAGCGTGACGACAGGGCTGGTGCAGTACTTC,CSVTTGLVQYF
TRBJ2-7,NA,TRBV28,TRBD1,TGTGCCAGCAGCCAACCCGGGACAGGATCCTACGAGCAGTACTTC,CASSQPGTGSYEQYF
TRBJ2-1,NA,TRBV20-1,TRBD2,TGCAGTGCCCCGGGACTAGCCGCTGAGCAGTTCTTC,CSAPGLAAEQFF
TRBJ2-1,many,TRBV7-9,TRBD2,TGTGCCAGCAGCCTAGCGGGCTCCTACAATGAGCAGTTCTTC,CASSLAGSYNEQFF
TRBJ2-2,medium-sized,TRBV10-1,NA,TGCGCCAGCAGTCCCGAGGGACTCCCGAACACCGGGGAGCTGTTTTTT,CASSPEGLPNTGELFF
TRBJ2-2,few,TRBV7-8,NA,TGTGCCAGCAGCGTGCTTAGCGGGGAGCTGTTTTTT,CASSVLSGELFF
TRBJ1-6,many,TRBV6-5,NA,TGTGCCAGCAGTTACTCTGGGGTTCATGCGGTTTCACCCCTCCACTTT,CASSYSGVHAVSPLHF
TRBJ1-1,NA,TRBV7-9,TRBD1,TGTGCCAGCAGCACGACAGGGAAGGGTACTGAAGCTTTCTTT,CASSTTGKGTEAFF
TRBJ2-1,NA,TRBV19,NA,TGTGCCAGTAGTACGGCCCTAGATCAGTATAATGAGCAGTTCTTC,CASSTALDQYNEQFF
TRBJ2-1,NA,TRBV7-9,TRBD2,TGTGCCAGCAGCCCGCCGGGACTAGCGGACAATGAGCAGTTCTTC,CASSPPGLADNEQFF
TRBJ2-1,NA,TRBV7-2,TRBD1,TGTGCCAGCACCACCGGGGGACAGGGTCGCAATGAGCAGTTCTTC,CASTTGGQGRNEQFF
TRBJ2-1,many,TRBV6-2/TRBV6-3,NA,TGTGCCAGCAGTTACTCGAGGGGGCGGGAGGCTTTCTACAATGAGCAGTTCTTC,CASSYSRGREAFYNEQFF
TRBJ2-2,few,TRBV19,NA,TGTGCCAGTAGTGCGAACACCGGGGAGCTGTTTTTT,CASSANTGELFF
TRBJ2-5,NA,TRBV20-1,TRBD2,TGCAGTGCTGAAACTACTGCCGGGACTAGGGGGCAAGAGACCCAGTACTTC,CSAETTAGTRGQETQYF
TRBJ2-1,few,TRBV5-1,NA,TGCGCCAGCAGCTTGGGACTAATTTACAATGAGCAGTTCTTC,CASSLGLIYNEQFF